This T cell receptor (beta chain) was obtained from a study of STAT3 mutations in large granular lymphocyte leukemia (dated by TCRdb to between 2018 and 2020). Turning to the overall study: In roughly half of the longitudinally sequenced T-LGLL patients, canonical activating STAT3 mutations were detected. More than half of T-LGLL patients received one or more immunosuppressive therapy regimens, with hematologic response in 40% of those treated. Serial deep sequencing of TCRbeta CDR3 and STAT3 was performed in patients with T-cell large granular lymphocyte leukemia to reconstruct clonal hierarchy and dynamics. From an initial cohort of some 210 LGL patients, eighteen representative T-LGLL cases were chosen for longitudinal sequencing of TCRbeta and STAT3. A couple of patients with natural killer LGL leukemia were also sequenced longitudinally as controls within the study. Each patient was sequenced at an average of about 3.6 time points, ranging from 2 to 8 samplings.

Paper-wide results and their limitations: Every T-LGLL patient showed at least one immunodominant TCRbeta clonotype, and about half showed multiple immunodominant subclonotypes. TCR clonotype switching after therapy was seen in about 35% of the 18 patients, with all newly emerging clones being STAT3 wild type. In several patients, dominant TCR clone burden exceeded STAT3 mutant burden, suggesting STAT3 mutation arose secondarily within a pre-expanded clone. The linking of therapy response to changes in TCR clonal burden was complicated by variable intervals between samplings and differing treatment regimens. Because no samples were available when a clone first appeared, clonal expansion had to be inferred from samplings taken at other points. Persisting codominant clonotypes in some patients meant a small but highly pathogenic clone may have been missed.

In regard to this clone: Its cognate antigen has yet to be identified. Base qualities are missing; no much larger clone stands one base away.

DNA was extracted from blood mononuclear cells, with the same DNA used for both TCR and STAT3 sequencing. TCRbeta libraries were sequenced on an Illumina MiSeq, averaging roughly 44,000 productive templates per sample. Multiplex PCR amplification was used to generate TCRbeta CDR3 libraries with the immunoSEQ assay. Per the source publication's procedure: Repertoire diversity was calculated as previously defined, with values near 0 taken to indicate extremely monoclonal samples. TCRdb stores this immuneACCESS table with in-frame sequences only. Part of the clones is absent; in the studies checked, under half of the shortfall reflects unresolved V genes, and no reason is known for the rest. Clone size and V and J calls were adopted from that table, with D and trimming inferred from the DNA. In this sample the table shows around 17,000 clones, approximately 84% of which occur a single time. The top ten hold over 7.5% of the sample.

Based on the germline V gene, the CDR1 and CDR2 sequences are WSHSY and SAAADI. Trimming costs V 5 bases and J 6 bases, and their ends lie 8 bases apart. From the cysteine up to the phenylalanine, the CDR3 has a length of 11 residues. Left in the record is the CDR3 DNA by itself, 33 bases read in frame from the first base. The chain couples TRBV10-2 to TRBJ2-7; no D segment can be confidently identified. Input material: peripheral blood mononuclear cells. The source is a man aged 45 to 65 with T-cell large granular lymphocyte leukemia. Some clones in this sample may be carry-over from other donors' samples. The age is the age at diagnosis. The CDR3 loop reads CASSYVGEQYF. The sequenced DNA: TGCGCCAGCAGTTACGTGGGCGAGCAGTACTTC.